This entry lists 9 T cell receptor beta chains sequenced from one sample in a study of OX40 agonist ivuxolimab in advanced cancers. Here immunoSEQ multiplex PCR was the method, and the copy in TCRdb shows in-frame clones only, minus some. The sample gives under 200,000 clones, 94% of which show up once; about 0.31% is in the top ten. The material was CD4+ or CD8+ T cells sorted from blood, obtained in a trial of the OX40 agonist ivuxolimab. The receptor source for this set is an adult with an advanced solid tumor such as melanoma, head and neck, liver or kidney cancer.

On this clone: Other DNA sequences within the sample encode an identical CDR3. The chain joins TRBV7-8 to TRBJ1-1; D remains unclear. The CDR3 extends over 14 amino acids. CDR1 and CDR2 (germline): SGHVS, FQNEAQ. Trimming stripped 2 bases from V and 1 base from J, with 8 bases between. The CDR3 spells CASSLPGGNTEAFF. DNA of the CDR3: TGTGCCAGCAGCTTACCGGGAGGGAACACTGAAGCTTTCTTT.

V and J are TRBV5-1 and TRBJ1-1; 9 bases line up with TRBD1. Germline CDR1 and CDR2: SGHRS and YFSETQ. The CDR3 loop spans 15 amino acids. V lost 4 bases and J lost 4; bases outside the gene matches: 8. The DNA for the CDR3 is TGCGCCAGCAGCGCTACAGGGGGCGAGCTCACTGAAGCTTTCTTT. This encodes CASSATGGELTEAFF.

The chain employs TRBV5-4 and TRBJ2-1, with 7 bases fitting TRBD2. Germline-derived CDR1 and CDR2 are SGHNT and YYREEE (reference sequence). CDR3 length: 17 amino acids. Germline trimming cut 3 bases from V and 0 bases from J; bases unmatched to any gene: 9. CDR3 DNA: TGTGCCAGCAGCTCGGGACCGGGGGGTAGCTCCTACAATGAGCAGTTCTTC. This sequence encodes CASSSGPGGSSYNEQFF.

This clone came up once. The chain combines TRBV5-1 with TRBJ1-4; D might be TRBD1 (5 bases). The germline V gene encodes CDR1 SGHRS and CDR2 YFSETQ. This CDR3 comprises 14 residues. V was cut by 1 base and J by 7 bases, with 11 bases left in between. DNA for the CDR3: TGCGCCAGCAGCTTGACGGGGCTGGGTGAAAAACTGTTTTTT. This gives the protein CASSLTGLGEKLFF. Variable domain in full (rest from reference TRBV5-1 and TRBJ1-4): KAGVTQTPRYLIKTRGQQVTLSCSPISGHRSVSWYQQTPGQGLQFLFEYFSETQRNKGNFPGRFSGRQFSNSRSEMNVSTLELGDSALYLCASSLTGLGEKLFFGSGTQLSVL.

The rearrangement joins TRBV7-6 to TRBJ2-1, with 9 bases matching TRBD2. Germline V gene sequence: CDR1 SGHVS, CDR2 FNYEAQ. CDR3 length equals 14 residues. V trimming: 4 bases; J trimming: 4 bases; junction bases outside the gene matches: 2. The CDR3 loop reads CASSSLAGYNEQFF. Written as DNA, the CDR3 is TGTGCCAGCAGCTCCCTAGCGGGGTACAATGAGCAGTTCTTC.

The chain couples TRBV6-5 to TRBJ2-7, with 12 bases matching TRBD2. Per germline, CDR1 MNHEY and CDR2 SVGAGI. This CDR3 region has 15 residues. Trimming cost V 5 bases and J 3 bases; bases outside gene matches: 5. The DNA of the CDR3 is TGTGCCAGCAGTGGCCTGACTAGCGGGAGCTACGAGCAGTACTTC. Its translation: CASSGLTSGSYEQYF.

This clone has just one count. CDR3: CASSYRTGDRGYTF. The CDR3 bases are TGTGCCAGCAGCTACCGGACAGGCGATAGAGGCTACACCTTC. The rearrangement uses TRBV5-6 and TRBJ1-2; 7 bases align to TRBD1. CDR1 is SGHDT and CDR2 is YYEEEE in the germline V gene. V shed 3 bases, J shed 8 bases, and the junction held 10 bases outside the gene matches. This CDR3 is built from 14 residues.

The CDR3 protein is CASSLAYRDGDTGELFF. For the CDR3, the DNA is TGTGCCAGCAGCTTGGCCTACAGGGACGGCGACACCGGGGAGCTGTTTTTT. The chain recombines TRBV11-3 with TRBJ2-2, with D perhaps matching TRBD1 (6 bases). Per germline, CDR1 SGHNT and CDR2 YENEEA. Trimming removed 3 bases at V and 3 bases at J, with 17 bases between. The CDR3 is 17 residues long.

This clone was counted a few times. The chain links TRBV14 to TRBJ1-1; D ambiguous. The V end was cut by 4 bases, the J end by 3 bases, with 3 bases between. CDR3 length equals 11 residues. Per the germline V gene, CDR1 is SGHDN and CDR2 is FVKESK. CDR3 sequence reads: CASSPHTEAFF. The CDR3 bases are TGTGCCAGCAGCCCGCACACTGAAGCTTTCTTT.